This T cell receptor beta chain was observed in a study of blood T cell repertoires in COVID-19. V lost 1 base and J lost 7, with 7 bases in between. Germline-derived CDR1 and CDR2 are SEHNR and FQNEAQ (reference sequence). The CDR3 covers 12 residues. Profiled with immunoSEQ multiplex PCR; TCRdb holds only in-frame clones, not every one. The sample has about 140,000 clones; over 80% are singletons. This clonotype was obtained from a man in his sixties or seventies who had been exposed to COVID-19. Input material: PBMCs or T cells enriched from blood (not recorded which). This chain uses TRBV7-9 with TRBJ2-5; possible D gene TRBD1, 5 bases. This CDR3 is CASSLDQGTQYF. The CDR3 DNA reads as TGTGCCAGCAGCTTAGATCAGGGGACCCAGTACTTC.